What follows describes a single T cell receptor (beta chain). It lacks a known antigen. Base qualities are not at hand, and no much larger clone is one base apart. Trimming takes 4 bases from V and 1 base from J, and the germline ends sit 17 bases apart. From the cysteine up to the phenylalanine, the CDR3 has a length of 16 residues. Of the read, only the CDR3 DNA is kept; its 48 bases are in frame from base 1. CDR1 and CDR2 were assigned from the germline V gene as SGDLS and YYNGEE. Ficoll-Paque density gradient centrifugation was the method used to isolate PBMCs. This specimen belongs to a study of T-cell memory formation after mild COVID-19 (dated by TCRdb to the early 2020s). Regarding the research as a whole: TCR sequence clusters from the two donors were largely donor specific. Two young, previously healthy adult volunteers, one female and one male, were included in the cohort. T-cell clones expanding and contracting after mild COVID-19 in two donors were tracked by longitudinal TCRalpha and TCRbeta repertoire sequencing.

For sequencing, an Illumina NovaSeq 6000 was employed. TCRalpha and TCRbeta cDNA libraries were constructed by 5'RACE with constant-segment primers, with sample barcodes and unique molecular identifiers being introduced. Trizol reagent was used to extract RNA from every sample. The libraries were amplified in two PCR steps, and the second step added a second sample barcode and Illumina TruSeq adapters. Sequencing of the libraries was done on an Illumina NovaSeq, producing 2 x 150 bp paired-end reads. The paper's processing steps were these. The reads were demultiplexed and collapsed into UMI-guided consensus sequences using migec v1.2.7. Using mixcr v2.1.11, UMI consensuses were aligned to TRA and TRB V and J templates and then assembled into clonotypes. A clonotype was counted as expanded or contracted only if both edgeR and NoisET called the change significant, with noise models trained on biological replicates. For edgeR calls, the thresholds were a false discovery rate-adjusted p below 0.01 and a log2 fold-change of 1. As an exploratory analysis of dynamics, max-normalized trajectories of the 1000 most abundant clonotypes were examined with PCA combined with hierarchical clustering. Each responding clone was given a CD4 or CD8 phenotype based on the CD4+ and CD8+ repertoires, which had been sequenced separately. The public reads were reprocessed in TCRdb via fastp at Q25 and MiXCR, keeping in-frame beta chains. Rows with a matching CDR3 protein are joined into one entry that keeps the most common DNA and genes. TCRdb's processing, not the authors' own work, is the source of the V and J calls. Across this sample there are about 350,000 distinct CDR3 sequences, with roughly 20% seen only once. Together, the top ten hold 20% to 25% of the sample.

The study at large found these results: Contracting CD4+ clones turned up mainly in the CM and EM memory subsets, whereas EMRA was where CD8+ clones were enriched. SARS-CoV-2 specificity was not confirmed for the second-wave clones peaking on day 37. Some responding clones were detected in pre-infection memory, suggesting pre-existing cross-reactive memory T cells joined the SARS-CoV-2 response. The study covered only a couple of mild cases, and larger cohorts including severe cases with pre-infection samples were considered necessary. Clones that contracted from day 15 to 85 showed balanced CD4/CD8 phenotypes, whereas a second wave of clones that expanded from day 15 to 37 leaned towards CD4+.

This receptor was obtained from a young man who had mild COVID-19 (a few samples of this study predate the infection). The sample titles of this study are shuffled in the database, so cell type and time point are left out; the donor was told from shared clones. Recombination linked TRBV9 to TRBJ2-5, with a tentative D gene TRBD1 over 6 matching bases. The material sequenced was PBMCs or a T cell subset sorted from them (not recorded which). The DNA reads TGTGCCAGCAGCCCCCTATCCGGACAGTTCCAAGAGACCCAGTACTTC. Its amino acids are CASSPLSGQFQETQYF.